Shown below are 14 T cell receptor beta chains from a single sample sequenced in a study of shared clonotypes between healthy human individuals. Here immunoSEQ multiplex PCR was the method, and the copy in TCRdb shows in-frame clones only, minus some. Of hundreds of thousands of clones detected, about 96% appear once; the ten largest clones hold under 0.3%. CD8 cells regarded as naive lacked CD45RO, were positively chosen for CCR7, and omitted terminally differentiated effector memory CD45RA+ cells. Sequenced sample: naive CD8+ T cells sorted from blood. These receptors originate from a man aged 30-40 years in good health.

The J gene is TRBJ2-7, the V gene TRBV9; D may be TRBD2 (6 bases). CDR3 length equals 14 residues. Germline CDR1 SGDLS, CDR2 YYNGEE. V was cut by 2 bases and J by 6 bases, with 15 bases left in between. The CDR3 DNA is TGTGCCAGCAGCGTTGGAGGGACCGCCGTCGAGCAGTACTTC. This translates into CASSVGGTAVEQYF.

V and J are TRBV14 and TRBJ2-7, with 7 bases that match TRBD2. CDR3 size: 13 residues. V lost 5 bases to trimming and J lost 2 bases; unmatched junction nucleotides: 3. In germline, CDR1 is SGHDN, CDR2 FVKESK. The CDR3 reads CASSLSGTYEQYF. CDR3 bases: TGTGCCAGCAGCTTGAGCGGGACCTACGAGCAGTACTTC.

V is TRBV27 and J is TRBJ1-4, with 8 bases fitting TRBD1. The ends lost 8 bases at V and 5 bases at J; junction bases unmatched: 4. CDR1 and CDR2 (germline): MNHEY, SMNVEV (reference sequence). The CDR3 totals 13 residues. DNA for the CDR3: TGTGCCAGCGGCGGGACAGGAAATGAAAAACTGTTTTTT. Protein sequence: CASGGTGNEKLFF.

J is TRBJ2-1 and V is TRBV4-1; possibly TRBD2 for D (6 bases). The CDR3 is made up of 13 amino acids. Germline loops: CDR1 MGHRA, CDR2 YSYEKL. Trimming pared 0 bases from V and 8 bases from J, leaving 8 bases between. CDR3 amino acids: CASSQEPGDEQFF. CDR3 coding DNA: TGCGCCAGCAGCCAAGAGCCGGGGGATGAGCAGTTCTTC.

The chain joins TRBV7-3 to TRBJ1-1, with a weak D call TRBD1 (5 bases). Germline loops: CDR1 SGHTA, CDR2 FQGTGA. The CDR3 loop spans 14 amino acids. The V end lost 5 bases, the J end lost 1 base, and 11 bases lay between the germline ends. CDR3 residues: CASSTQGENTEAFF. CDR3 coding DNA: TGTGCCAGCAGCACCCAGGGAGAGAACACTGAAGCTTTCTTT.

The genes are TRBV29-1 and TRBJ2-7; no clear D. V lost 0 bases to trimming and J lost 0 bases, with 6 bases between them. The CDR3 runs 13 residues. Germline values: CDR1 SQVTM, CDR2 ANQGSEA. The CDR3 DNA sequence: TGCAGCGTTGAAGATCGGTACTCCTACGAGCAGTACTTC. Translation: CSVEDRYSYEQYF.

V usage is TRBV21-1 and J usage is TRBJ1-2. TRBV21-1 is deemed a pseudogene. This CDR3 region has 14 residues. In DNA form, the CDR3 reads TGTGCCAGCAGCAAAGGGGTCCTGGCCGATGGCTACACCTTC. Amino acids: CASSKGVLADGYTF.

This chain joins TRBV7-6 and TRBJ1-5, with a possible D match to TRBD1 (6 bases). V was pared by 1 base and J by 2 bases, with 9 bases between. The germline V gene has CDR1 SGHVS and CDR2 FNYEAQ. The CDR3 length is 15 residues. The CDR3 region has the DNA TGTGCCAGCAGCTTAGTGGCAGGGGGCAATCAGCCCCAGCATTTT. Amino acids: CASSLVAGGNQPQHF.

The chain carries TRBV5-1 and TRBJ2-7; the D is unclear. The germline V gene encodes CDR1 SGHRS and CDR2 YFSETQ. Trimming removed 1 base at V and 0 bases at J, with 14 bases between. The CDR3 is 16 residues long. CDR3 sequence: CASSLSSAFSSYEQYF. In nucleotides, the CDR3 is TGCGCCAGCAGCTTGAGCAGCGCTTTCAGCTCCTACGAGCAGTACTTC.

This sequence joins TRBV28 and TRBJ2-7, with D perhaps matching TRBD1 (6 bases). Germline V gene lookup returns CDR1 MDHEN and CDR2 SYDVKM. The V and J ends lost 3 bases and 4 bases respectively, with 13 bases between them. The CDR3 runs to 14 residues. CDR3 DNA: TGTGCCAGCAGTTTCCCGGACAGCGGATACGAGCAGTACTTC. This gives the protein CASSFPDSGYEQYF.

V is TRBV6-5 and J is TRBJ1-1; 8 nucleotides match TRBD1. Germline lookup yields CDR1 MNHEY and CDR2 SVGAGI. This CDR3 region has 14 residues. With V trimmed by 5 bases and J by 4 bases, 6 bases remained unmatched. Here the CDR3 DNA reads TGTGCCAGCAGTGCGCAGGGGGCTCTCACTGAAGCTTTCTTT. Its protein is CASSAQGALTEAFF.

The chain employs TRBV5-4 and TRBJ2-1, with 9 positions matching TRBD2. V lost 2 bases and J lost 8; bases outside the gene matches: 2. This CDR3 has 13 amino acids. Germline V CDR1 and CDR2: SGHNT, YYREEE (reference sequence). In DNA, the CDR3 is TGTGCCAGCAGCTTTAGCGGGAGCGATGAGCAGTTCTTC. Protein product: CASSFSGSDEQFF.

The chain combines TRBV11-2 with TRBJ2-2; D gene unclear. V was trimmed by 1 base and J by 4 bases, leaving 7 bases between them. Germline V CDR1 and CDR2: SGHAT, FQNNGV. This CDR3 has 14 residues. DNA for the CDR3: TGTGCCAGCAGCTTAGGTGGGGTCACCGGGGAGCTGTTTTTT. It specifies CASSLGGVTGELFF.

The chain recombines TRBV13 with TRBJ2-7; 7 bases are shared with TRBD1. The germline gives CDR1 PRHDT, CDR2 FYEKMQ (reference sequence). This CDR3 is 15 amino acids long. V lost 5 bases, J lost 0 bases, and 7 bases stayed unmatched. The CDR3, as DNA: TGTGCCAGCAGCAGCCGGGACAGAGTCTCCTACGAGCAGTACTTC. It translates to CASSSRDRVSYEQYF.